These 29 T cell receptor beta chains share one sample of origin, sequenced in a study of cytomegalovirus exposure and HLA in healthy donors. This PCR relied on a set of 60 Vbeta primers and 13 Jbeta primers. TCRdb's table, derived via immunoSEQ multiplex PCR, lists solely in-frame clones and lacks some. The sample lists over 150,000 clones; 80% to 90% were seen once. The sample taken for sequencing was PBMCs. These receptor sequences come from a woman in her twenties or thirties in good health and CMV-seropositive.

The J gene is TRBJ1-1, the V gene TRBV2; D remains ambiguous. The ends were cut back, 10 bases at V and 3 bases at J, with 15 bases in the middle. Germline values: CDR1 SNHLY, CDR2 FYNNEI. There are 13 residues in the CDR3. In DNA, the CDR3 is TGTGCCACCCAAGAGGGCGGTTACACTGAAGCTTTCTTT. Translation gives CATQEGGYTEAFF.

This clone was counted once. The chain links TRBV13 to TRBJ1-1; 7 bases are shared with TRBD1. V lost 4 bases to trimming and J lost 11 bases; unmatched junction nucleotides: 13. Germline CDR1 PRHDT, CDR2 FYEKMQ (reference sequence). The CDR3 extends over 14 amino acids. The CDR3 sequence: CASSSTGLPIRAFF. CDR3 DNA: TGTGCCAGCAGCTCGACAGGGCTCCCTATAAGGGCTTTCTTT. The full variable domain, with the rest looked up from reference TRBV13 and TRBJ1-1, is AAGVIQSPRHLIKEKRETATLKCYPIPRHDTVYWYQQGPGQDPQFLISFYEKMQSDKGSIPDRFSAQQFSDYHSELNMSSLELGDSALYFCASSSTGLPIRAFFGQGTRLTVV.

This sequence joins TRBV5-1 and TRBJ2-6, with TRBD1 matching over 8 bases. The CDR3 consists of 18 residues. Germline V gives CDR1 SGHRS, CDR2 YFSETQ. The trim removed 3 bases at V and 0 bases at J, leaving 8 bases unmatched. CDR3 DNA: TGCGCCAGCAGCTATTACAGGGGGGAGTTCTCTGGGGCCAACGTCCTGACTTTC. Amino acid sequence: CASSYYRGEFSGANVLTF.

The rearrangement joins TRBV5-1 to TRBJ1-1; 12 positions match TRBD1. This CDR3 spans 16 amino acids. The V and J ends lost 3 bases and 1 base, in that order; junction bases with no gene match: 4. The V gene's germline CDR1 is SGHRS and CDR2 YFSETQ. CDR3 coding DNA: TGCGCCAGCAGCTCCCCGGGACAGGGGGCGAACACTGAAGCTTTCTTT. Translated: CASSSPGQGANTEAFF.

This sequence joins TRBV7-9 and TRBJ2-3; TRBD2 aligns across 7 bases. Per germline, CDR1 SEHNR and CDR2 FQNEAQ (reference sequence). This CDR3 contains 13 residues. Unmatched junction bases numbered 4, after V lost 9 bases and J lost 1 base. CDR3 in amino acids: CASTGGGTDTQYF. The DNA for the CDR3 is TGTGCCAGTACGGGGGGTGGCACAGATACGCAGTATTTT.

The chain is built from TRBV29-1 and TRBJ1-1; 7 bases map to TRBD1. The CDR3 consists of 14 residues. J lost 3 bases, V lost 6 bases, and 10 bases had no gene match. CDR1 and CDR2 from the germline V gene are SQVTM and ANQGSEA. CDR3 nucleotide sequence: TGCAGCGTAGAACTACGACAGGGAGACACTGAAGCTTTCTTT. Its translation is CSVELRQGDTEAFF.

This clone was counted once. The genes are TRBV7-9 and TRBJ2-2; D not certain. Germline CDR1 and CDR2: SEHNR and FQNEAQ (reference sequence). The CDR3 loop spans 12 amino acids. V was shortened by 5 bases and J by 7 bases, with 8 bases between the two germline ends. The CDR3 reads CASSPIGGELFF. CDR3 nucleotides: TGTGCCAGCAGCCCAATCGGCGGGGAGCTGTTTTTT.

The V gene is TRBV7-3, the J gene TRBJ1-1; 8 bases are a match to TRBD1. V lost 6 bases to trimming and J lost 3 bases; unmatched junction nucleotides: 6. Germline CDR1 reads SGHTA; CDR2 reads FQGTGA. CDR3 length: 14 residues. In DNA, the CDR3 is TGTGCCAGCAGAAACGGACAGGGCGACACTGAAGCTTTCTTT. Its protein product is CASRNGQGDTEAFF.

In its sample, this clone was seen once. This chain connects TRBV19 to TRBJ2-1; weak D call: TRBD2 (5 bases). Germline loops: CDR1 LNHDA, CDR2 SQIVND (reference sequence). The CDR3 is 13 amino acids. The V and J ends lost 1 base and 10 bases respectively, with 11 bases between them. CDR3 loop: CASSIGSVGEQFF. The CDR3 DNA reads TGTGCCAGTAGTATAGGTAGCGTCGGGGAGCAGTTCTTC.

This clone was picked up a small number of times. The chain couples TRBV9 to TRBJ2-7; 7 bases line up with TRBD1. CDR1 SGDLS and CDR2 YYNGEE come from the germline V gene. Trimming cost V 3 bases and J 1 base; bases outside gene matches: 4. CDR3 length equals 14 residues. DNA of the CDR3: TGTGCCAGCAGCGCCAACAGGGGTTCCTACGAGCAGTACTTC. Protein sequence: CASSANRGSYEQYF.

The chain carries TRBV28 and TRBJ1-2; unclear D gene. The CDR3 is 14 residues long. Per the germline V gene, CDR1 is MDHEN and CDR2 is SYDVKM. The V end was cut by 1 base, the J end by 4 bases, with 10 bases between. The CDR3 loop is CASSLSGLIYGYTF. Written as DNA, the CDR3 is TGTGCCAGCAGTTTATCTGGCTTAATCTATGGCTACACCTTC.

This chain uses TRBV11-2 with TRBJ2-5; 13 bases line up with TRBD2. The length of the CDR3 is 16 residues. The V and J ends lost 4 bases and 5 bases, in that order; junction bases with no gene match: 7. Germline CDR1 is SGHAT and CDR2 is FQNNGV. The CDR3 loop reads CASSSELAGGRETQYF. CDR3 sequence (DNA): TGTGCCAGCAGCTCAGAACTAGCGGGGGGGCGGGAGACCCAGTACTTC.

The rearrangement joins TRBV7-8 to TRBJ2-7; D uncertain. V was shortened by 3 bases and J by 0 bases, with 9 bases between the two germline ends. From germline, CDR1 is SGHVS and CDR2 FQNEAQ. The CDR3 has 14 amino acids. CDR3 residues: CASSLGRHSYEQYF. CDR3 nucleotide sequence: TGTGCCAGCAGCTTGGGCAGGCACTCCTACGAGCAGTACTTC.

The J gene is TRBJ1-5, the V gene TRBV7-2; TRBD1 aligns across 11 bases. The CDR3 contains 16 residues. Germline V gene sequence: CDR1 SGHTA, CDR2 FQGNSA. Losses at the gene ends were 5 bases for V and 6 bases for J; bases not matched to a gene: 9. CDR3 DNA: TGTGCCAGCAGCCTTCTGCTGGACAGGGGGCTTCAGCCCCAGCATTTT. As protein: CASSLLLDRGLQPQHF. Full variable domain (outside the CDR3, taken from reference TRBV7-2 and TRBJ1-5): GAGVSQSPSNKVTEKGKDVELRCDPISGHTALYWYRQSLGQGLEFLIYFQGNSAPDKSGLPSDRFSAERTGGSVSTLTIQRTQQEDSAVYLCASSLLLDRGLQPQHFGDGTRLSIL.

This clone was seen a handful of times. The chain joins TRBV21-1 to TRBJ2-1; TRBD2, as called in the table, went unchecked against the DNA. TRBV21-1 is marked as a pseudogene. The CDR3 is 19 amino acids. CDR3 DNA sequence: TGTGCCAGCAGCAAAAAGAGAAGTCTACGCGGGGGGATCTACAATGAGCAGTTCTTC. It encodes CASSKKRSLRGGIYNEQFF.

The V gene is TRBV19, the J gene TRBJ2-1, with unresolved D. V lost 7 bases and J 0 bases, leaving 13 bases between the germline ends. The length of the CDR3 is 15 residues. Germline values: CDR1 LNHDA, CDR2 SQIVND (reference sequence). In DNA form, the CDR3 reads TGTGCCAGTAACGACGTGACAAGCTCCTACAATGAGCAGTTCTTC. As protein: CASNDVTSSYNEQFF.

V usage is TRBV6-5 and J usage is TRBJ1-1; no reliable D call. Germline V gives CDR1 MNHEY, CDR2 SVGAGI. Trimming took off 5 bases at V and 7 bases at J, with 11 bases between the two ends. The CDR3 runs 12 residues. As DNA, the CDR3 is TGTGCCAGCAGTGAAACGGAGGGTGAAGCTTTCTTT. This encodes CASSETEGEAFF.

The CDR3 here is CASSGETGYNEQFF. The CDR3 DNA follows: TGTGCCAGCAGTGGGGAGACAGGGTACAATGAGCAGTTCTTC. The chain uses TRBV2 and TRBJ2-1; TRBD1 aligns across 7 bases. V lost 4 bases and J lost 4; bases outside the gene matches: 4. The CDR3 runs 14 residues. CDR1 is SNHLY, CDR2 FYNNEI, per germline.

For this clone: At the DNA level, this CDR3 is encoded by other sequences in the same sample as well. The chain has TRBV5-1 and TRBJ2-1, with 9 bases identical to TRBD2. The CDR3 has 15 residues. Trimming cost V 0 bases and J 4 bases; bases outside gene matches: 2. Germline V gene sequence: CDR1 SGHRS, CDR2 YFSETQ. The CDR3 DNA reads TGCGCCAGCAGCTTGGGGAGCGGGGGGTACAATGAGCAGTTCTTC. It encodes CASSLGSGGYNEQFF.

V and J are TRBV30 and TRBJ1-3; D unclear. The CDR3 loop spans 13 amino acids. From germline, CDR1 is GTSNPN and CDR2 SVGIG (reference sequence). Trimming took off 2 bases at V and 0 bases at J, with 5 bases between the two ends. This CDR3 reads CAWSLLSGNTIYF. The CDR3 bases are TGTGCCTGGAGTCTACTCTCTGGAAACACCATATATTTT. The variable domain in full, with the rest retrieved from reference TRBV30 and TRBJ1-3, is SQTIHQWPATLVQPVGSPLSLECTVEGTSNPNLYWYRQAAGRGLQLLFYSVGIGQISSEVPQNLSASRPQDRQFILSSKKLLLSDSGFYLCAWSLLSGNTIYFGEGSWLTVV.

In DNA, the CDR3 is TGTGCCAGTAGTAGAGTCCCCACGGCTGGGGCCAACGTCCTGACTTTC. Its translation: CASSRVPTAGANVLTF. The chain combines TRBV19 with TRBJ2-6; D is uncertain. The CDR3 has 16 residues. Trimming removed 4 bases at V and 2 bases at J, with 12 bases between. From germline, CDR1 is LNHDA and CDR2 SQIVND (reference sequence). Full variable domain (outside the CDR3, taken from reference TRBV19 and TRBJ2-6): DGGITQSPKYLFRKEGQNVTLSCEQNLNHDAMYWYRQDPGQGLRLIYYSQIVNDFQKGDIAEGYSVSREKKESFPLTVTSAQKNPTAFYLCASSRVPTAGANVLTFGAGSRLTVL.

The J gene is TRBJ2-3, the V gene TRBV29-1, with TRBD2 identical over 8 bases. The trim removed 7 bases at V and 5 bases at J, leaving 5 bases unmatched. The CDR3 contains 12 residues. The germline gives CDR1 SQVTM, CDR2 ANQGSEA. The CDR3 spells CSEGLGVDTQYF. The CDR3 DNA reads TGCAGCGAGGGACTAGGGGTAGATACGCAGTATTTT.

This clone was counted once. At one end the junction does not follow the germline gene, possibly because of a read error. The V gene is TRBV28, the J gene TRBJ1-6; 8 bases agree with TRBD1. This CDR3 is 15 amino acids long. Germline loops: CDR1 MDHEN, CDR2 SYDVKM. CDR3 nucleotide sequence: TGTGCCAGCAGTTCCCAGGGGGCCGGTTTTTCACTCCTCCACTTT. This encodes CASSSQGAGFSLLHF.

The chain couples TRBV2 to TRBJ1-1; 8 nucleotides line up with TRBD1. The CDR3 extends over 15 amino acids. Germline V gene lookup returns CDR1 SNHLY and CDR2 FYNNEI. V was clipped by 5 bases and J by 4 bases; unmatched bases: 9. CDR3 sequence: CASSSSRQGITEAFF. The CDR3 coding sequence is TGTGCCAGCAGTTCCTCGAGACAGGGGATCACTGAAGCTTTCTTT.

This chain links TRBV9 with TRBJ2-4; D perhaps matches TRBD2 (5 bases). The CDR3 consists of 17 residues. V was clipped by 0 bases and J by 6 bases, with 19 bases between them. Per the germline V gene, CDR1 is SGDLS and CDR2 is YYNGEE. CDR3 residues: CASSVAPAGRARNIQYF. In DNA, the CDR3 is TGTGCCAGCAGCGTAGCCCCGGCGGGTAGGGCTAGAAACATTCAGTACTTC.

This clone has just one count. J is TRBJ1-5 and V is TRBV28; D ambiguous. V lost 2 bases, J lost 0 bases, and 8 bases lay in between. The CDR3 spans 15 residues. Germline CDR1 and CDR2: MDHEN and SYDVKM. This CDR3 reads CASSLLGNSNQPQHF. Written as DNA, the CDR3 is TGTGCCAGCAGTTTACTAGGAAATAGCAATCAGCCCCAGCATTTT.

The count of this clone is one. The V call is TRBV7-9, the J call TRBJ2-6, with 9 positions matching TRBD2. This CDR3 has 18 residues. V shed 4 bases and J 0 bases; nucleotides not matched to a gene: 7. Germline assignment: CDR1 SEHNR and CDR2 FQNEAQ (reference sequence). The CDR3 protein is CASSSPTSGYSGANVLTF. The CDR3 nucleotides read TGTGCCAGCAGCTCACCGACTAGCGGATACTCTGGGGCCAACGTCCTGACTTTC.

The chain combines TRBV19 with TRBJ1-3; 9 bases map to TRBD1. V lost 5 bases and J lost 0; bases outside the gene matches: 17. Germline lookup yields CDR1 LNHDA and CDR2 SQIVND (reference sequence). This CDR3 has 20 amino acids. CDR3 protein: CASSAHRGLSLLLSGNTIYF. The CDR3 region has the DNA TGTGCCAGTAGTGCCCACAGGGGGCTATCTCTCCTCCTCTCTGGAAACACCATATATTTT.

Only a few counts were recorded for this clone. The CDR3, as DNA: TGCGCCAGCAGCCCACAGGGAGCTGGAAACACCATATATTTT. Protein product: CASSPQGAGNTIYF. The rearrangement uses TRBV5-1 and TRBJ1-3, with a possible D match to TRBD1 (6 bases). The CDR3 is 14 amino acids. Germline lookup yields CDR1 SGHRS and CDR2 YFSETQ. V was trimmed by 4 bases and J by 2 bases, leaving 10 bases between them. The full variable domain, in which reference TRBV5-1 and TRBJ1-3 provide the parts outside the CDR3, is KAGVTQTPRYLIKTRGQQVTLSCSPISGHRSVSWYQQTPGQGLQFLFEYFSETQRNKGNFPGRFSGRQFSNSRSEMNVSTLELGDSALYLCASSPQGAGNTIYFGEGSWLTVV.